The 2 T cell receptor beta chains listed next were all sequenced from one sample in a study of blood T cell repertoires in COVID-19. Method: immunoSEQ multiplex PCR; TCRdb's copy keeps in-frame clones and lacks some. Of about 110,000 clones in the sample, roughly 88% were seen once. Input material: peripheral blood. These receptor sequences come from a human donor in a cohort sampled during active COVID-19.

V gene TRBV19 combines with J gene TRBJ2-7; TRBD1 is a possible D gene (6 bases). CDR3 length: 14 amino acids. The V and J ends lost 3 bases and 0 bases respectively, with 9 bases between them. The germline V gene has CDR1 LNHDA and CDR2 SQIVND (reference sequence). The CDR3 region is CASSIQGSSYEQYF. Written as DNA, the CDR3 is TGTGCCAGTAGTATTCAGGGGAGCTCCTACGAGCAGTACTTC.

The CDR3: CATEDFHEQYF. DNA of the CDR3: TGTGCCACCGAGGATTTCCACGAGCAGTACTTC. The rearrangement joins TRBV10-3 to TRBJ2-7; no reliable D call. Germline V lookup: CDR1 ENHRY, CDR2 SYGVKD. Between the trimmed V and J ends, which lost 10 bases and 5 bases, there was a span of 12 bases. This CDR3 comprises 11 residues.